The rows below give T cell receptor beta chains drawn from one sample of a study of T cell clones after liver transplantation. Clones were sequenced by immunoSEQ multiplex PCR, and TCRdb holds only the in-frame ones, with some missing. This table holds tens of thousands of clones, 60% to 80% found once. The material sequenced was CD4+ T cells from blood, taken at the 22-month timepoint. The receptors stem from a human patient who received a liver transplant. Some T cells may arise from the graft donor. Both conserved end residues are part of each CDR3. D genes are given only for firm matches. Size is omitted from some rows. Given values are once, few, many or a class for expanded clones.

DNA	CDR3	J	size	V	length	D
TGTGCCAGCAGCCCTCGAGAGAGGGAACGAGGCGCTGGAAACACCATATATTTT	CASSPRERERGAGNTIYF	TRBJ1-3	-	TRBV9	18	-
TGTGCCAGCAGCTCACCCGGCGGGGGCTACACCTTC	CASSSPGGGYTF	TRBJ1-2	once	TRBV5-4	12	-
TGCAGCGTTGAAGTAGGGGAAAAACTGTTTTTT	CSVEVGEKLFF	TRBJ1-4	-	TRBV29-1	11	-
TGCGCCAGCAGCTTGCGGGCTAGCGGGGGGGCCCAGTTCTTC	CASSLRASGGAQFF	TRBJ2-1	-	TRBV5-1	14	TRBD2
TGTGCCAGCAGTTTTGGACAGGGGGCCACAGATACGCAGTATTTT	CASSFGQGATDTQYF	TRBJ2-3	-	TRBV6-5	15	TRBD1
TGCGCCAGCAGCTTGGCAGGGGGCAGGGGCTACAATGAGCAGTTCTTC	CASSLAGGRGYNEQFF	TRBJ2-1	-	TRBV5-1	16	TRBD1
TGTGCCAGCAGCAAACGACAGGGAAGGTCCTACGAGCAGTACTTC	CASSKRQGRSYEQYF	TRBJ2-7	-	TRBV21-1	15	-
TGCAGCGTCGGGGACCAGCGAGCCTACGAGCAGTACTTC	CSVGDQRAYEQYF	TRBJ2-7	-	TRBV29-1	13	-
TGTGCCAGCATCCAGGAGGCGGGGGGGCTGGGAGATACGCAGTATTTT	CASIQEAGGLGDTQYF	TRBJ2-3	-	TRBV6-6	16	TRBD2
TGTGCCAGCAGCTTAGGACAGGGAATCCACACTGAAGCTTTCTTT	CASSLGQGIHTEAFF	TRBJ1-1	-	TRBV7-2	15	TRBD1
TGTGCCAGCTCACCCCAGACAGGGAAGAACTATGGCTACACCTTC	CASSPQTGKNYGYTF	TRBJ1-2	-	TRBV18	15	TRBD1